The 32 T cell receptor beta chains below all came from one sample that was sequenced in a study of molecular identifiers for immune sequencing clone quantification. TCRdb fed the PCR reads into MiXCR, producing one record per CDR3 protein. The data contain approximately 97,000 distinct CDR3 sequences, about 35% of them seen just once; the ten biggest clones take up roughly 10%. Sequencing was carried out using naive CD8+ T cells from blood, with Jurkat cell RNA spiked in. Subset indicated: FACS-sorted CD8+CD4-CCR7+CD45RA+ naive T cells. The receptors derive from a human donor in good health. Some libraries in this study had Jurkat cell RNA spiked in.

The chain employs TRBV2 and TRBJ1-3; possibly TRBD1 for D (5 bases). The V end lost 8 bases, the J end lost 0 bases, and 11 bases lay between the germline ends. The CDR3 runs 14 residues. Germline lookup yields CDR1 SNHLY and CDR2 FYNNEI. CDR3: CASGGAFSGNTIYF. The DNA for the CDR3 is TGTGCCAGCGGTGGGGCGTTCTCTGGAAACACCATATATTTT.

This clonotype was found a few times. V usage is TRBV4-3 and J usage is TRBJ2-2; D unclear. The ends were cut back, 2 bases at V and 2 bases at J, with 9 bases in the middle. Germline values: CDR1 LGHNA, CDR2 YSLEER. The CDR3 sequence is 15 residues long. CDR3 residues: CASSQNLLNTGELFF. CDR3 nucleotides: TGCGCCAGCAGCCAAAATCTCTTAAACACCGGGGAGCTGTTTTTT.

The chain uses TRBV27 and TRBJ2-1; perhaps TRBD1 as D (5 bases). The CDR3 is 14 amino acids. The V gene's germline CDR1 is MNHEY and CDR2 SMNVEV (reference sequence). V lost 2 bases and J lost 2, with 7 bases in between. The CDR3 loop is CASSLKGAYNEQFF. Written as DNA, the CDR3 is TGTGCCAGCAGTTTAAAAGGGGCCTACAATGAGCAGTTCTTC.

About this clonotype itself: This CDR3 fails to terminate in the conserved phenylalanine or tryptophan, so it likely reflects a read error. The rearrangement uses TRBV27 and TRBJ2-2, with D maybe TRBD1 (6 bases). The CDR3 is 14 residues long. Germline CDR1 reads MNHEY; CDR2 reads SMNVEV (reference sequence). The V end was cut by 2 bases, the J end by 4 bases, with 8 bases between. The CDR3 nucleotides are TGTGCCAGCAGTTTAGGGGACACCACCGGGGAGCTGTTTTCT. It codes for CASSLGDTTGELFS.

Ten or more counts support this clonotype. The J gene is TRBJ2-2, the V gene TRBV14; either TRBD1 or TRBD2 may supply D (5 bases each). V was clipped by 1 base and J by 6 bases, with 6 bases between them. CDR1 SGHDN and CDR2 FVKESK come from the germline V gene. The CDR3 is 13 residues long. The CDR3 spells CASSQVGAGELFF. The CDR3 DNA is TGTGCCAGCAGCCAAGTGGGGGCCGGGGAGCTGTTTTTT.

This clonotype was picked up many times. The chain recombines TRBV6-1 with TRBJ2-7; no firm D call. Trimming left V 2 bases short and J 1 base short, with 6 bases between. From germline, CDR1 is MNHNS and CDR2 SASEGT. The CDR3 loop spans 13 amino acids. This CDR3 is CASSETLSYEQYF. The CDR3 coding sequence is TGTGCCAGCAGTGAAACGTTATCCTACGAGCAGTACTTC.

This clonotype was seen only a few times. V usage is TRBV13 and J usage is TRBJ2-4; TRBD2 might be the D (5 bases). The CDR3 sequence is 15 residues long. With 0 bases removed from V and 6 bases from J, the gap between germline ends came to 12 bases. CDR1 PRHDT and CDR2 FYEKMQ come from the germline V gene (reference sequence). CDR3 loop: CASSLGGMVANIQYF. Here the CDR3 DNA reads TGTGCCAGCAGCTTAGGCGGGATGGTGGCAAACATTCAGTACTTC.

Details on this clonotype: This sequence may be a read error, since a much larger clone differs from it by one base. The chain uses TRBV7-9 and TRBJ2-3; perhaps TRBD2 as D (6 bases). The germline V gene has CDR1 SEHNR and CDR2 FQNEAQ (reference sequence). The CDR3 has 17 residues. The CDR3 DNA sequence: TGTGCCAGCAGCTCGCCGGGACTCAGTATTACCACAGATACGCAGAATTTT. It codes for CASSSPGLSITTDTQNF.

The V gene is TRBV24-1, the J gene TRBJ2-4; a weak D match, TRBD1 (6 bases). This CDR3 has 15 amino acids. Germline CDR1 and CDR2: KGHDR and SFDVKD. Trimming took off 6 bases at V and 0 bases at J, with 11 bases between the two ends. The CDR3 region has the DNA TGTGCCACCAGTCAAGGGACATTAGCCAAAAACATTCAGTACTTC. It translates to CATSQGTLAKNIQYF.

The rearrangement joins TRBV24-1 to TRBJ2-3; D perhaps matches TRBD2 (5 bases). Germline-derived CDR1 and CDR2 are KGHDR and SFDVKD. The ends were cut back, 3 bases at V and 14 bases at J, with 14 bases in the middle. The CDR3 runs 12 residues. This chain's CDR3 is CATSDTGLAWYF. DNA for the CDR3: TGTGCCACCAGTGATACCGGACTGGCCTGGTATTTT.

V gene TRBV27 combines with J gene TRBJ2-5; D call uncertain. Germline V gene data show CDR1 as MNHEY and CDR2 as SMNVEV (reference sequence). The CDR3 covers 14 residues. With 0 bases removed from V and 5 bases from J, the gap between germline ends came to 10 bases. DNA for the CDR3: TGTGCCAGCAGTTTATCGATAGAATTCGAGACCCAGTACTTC. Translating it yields CASSLSIEFETQYF.

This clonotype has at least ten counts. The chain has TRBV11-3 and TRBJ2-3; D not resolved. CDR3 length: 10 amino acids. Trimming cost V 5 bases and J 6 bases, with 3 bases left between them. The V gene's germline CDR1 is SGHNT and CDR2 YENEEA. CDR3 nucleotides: TGTGCCAGCAGCGGGGATACGCAGTATTTT. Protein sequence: CASSGDTQYF.

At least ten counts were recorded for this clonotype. The CDR3 spells CASRAASSYEQYF. Here the CDR3 DNA reads TGTGCCAGCAGGGCGGCTAGCTCCTACGAGCAGTACTTC. This chain links TRBV7-6 with TRBJ2-7; D remains ambiguous. The CDR3 contains 13 residues. Germline CDR1 and CDR2: SGHVS and FNYEAQ. V was cut by 6 bases and J by 0 bases, with 9 bases left in between.

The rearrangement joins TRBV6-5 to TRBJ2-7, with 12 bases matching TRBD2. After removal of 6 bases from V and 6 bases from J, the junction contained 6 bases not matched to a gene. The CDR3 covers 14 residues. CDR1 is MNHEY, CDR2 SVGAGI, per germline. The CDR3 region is CASRMTSGSSEQYF. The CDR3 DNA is TGTGCCAGCAGAATGACTAGCGGGAGCTCCGAGCAGTACTTC.

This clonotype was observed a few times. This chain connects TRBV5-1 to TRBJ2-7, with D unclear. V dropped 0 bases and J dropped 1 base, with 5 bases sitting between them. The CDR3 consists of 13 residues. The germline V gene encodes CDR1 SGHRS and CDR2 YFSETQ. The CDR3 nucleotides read TGCGCCAGCAGCTTGGAAAGTTCCTACGAGCAGTACTTC. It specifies CASSLESSYEQYF.

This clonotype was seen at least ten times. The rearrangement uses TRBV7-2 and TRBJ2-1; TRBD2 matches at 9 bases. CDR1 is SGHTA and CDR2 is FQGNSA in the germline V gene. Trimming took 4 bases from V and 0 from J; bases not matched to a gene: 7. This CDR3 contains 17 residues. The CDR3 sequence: CASSYPIAGVSYNEQFF. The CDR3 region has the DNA TGTGCCAGCAGCTATCCCATAGCGGGAGTCTCCTACAATGAGCAGTTCTTC. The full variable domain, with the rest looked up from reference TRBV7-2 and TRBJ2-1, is GAGVSQSPSNKVTEKGKDVELRCDPISGHTALYWYRQSLGQGLEFLIYFQGNSAPDKSGLPSDRFSAERTGGSVSTLTIQRTQQEDSAVYLCASSYPIAGVSYNEQFFGPGTRLTVL.

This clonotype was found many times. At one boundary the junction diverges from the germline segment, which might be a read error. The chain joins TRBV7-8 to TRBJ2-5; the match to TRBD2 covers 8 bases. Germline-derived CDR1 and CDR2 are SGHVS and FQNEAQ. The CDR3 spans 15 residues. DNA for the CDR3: TGTGCCAGCAGCCTAGCGGGCCGGTACCAAGAGACCCAGTACTTC. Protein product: CASSLAGRYQETQYF.

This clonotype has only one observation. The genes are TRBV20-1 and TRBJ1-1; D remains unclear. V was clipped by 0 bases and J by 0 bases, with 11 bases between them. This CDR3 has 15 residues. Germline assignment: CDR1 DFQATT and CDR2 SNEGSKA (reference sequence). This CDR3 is CSARDAPPMNTEAFF. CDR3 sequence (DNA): TGCAGTGCTAGAGATGCCCCCCCGATGAACACTGAAGCTTTCTTT.

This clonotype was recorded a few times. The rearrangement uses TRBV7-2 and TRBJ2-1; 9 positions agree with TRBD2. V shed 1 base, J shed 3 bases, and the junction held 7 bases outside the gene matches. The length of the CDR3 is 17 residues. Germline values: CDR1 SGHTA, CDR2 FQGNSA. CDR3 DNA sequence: TGTGCCAGCAGCTTAGGTAGCCTAGCGGGGTACTACAATGAGCAGTTCTTC. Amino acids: CASSLGSLAGYYNEQFF. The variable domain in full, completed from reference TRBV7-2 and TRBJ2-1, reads GAGVSQSPSNKVTEKGKDVELRCDPISGHTALYWYRQSLGQGLEFLIYFQGNSAPDKSGLPSDRFSAERTGGSVSTLTIQRTQQEDSAVYLCASSLGSLAGYYNEQFFGPGTRLTVL.

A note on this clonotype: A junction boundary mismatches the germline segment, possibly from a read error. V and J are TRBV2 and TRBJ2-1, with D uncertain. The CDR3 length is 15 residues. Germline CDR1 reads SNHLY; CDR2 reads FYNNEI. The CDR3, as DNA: TGTGCCAGCAGTGAAGTCCTCGGGCCCTACATTGAGCAGTTCTTC. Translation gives CASSEVLGPYIEQFF.

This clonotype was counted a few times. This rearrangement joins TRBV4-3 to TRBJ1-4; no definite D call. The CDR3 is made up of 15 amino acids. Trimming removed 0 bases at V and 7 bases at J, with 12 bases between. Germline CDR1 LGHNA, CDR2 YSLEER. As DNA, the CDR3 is TGCGCCAGCAGCCAAGATGAGACTTGGGTTGAAAAACTGTTTTTT. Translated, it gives CASSQDETWVEKLFF.

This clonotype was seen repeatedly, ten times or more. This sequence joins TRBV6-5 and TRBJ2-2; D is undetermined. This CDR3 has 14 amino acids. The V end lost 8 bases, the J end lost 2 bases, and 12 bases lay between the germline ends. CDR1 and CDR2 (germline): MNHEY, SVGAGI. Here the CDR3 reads CASSGQQNTGELFF. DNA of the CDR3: TGTGCCAGCTCCGGTCAGCAAAACACCGGGGAGCTGTTTTTT.

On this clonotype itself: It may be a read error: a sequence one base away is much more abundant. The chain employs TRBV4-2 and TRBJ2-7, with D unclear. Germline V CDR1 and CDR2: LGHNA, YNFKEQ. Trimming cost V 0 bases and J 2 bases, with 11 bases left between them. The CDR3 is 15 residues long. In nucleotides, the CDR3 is TGTGCCAGCAGCCAAGACACCCCCAGGACCTACGAGCAGTACTTC. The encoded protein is CASSQDTPRTYEQYF.

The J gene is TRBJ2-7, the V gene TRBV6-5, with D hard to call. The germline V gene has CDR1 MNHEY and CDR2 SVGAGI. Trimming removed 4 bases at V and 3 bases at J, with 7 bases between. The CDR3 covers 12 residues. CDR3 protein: CASSSPGYEQYF. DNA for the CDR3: TGTGCCAGCAGTTCCCCGGGCTACGAGCAGTACTTC.

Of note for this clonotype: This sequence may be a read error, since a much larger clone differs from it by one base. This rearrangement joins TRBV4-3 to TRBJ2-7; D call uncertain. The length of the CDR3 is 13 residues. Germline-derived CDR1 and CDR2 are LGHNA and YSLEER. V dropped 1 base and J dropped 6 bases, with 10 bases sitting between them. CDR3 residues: CASSQVTDVEQYF. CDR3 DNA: TGCGCCAGCAGCCAAGTGACTGACGTCGAGCAGTACTTC.

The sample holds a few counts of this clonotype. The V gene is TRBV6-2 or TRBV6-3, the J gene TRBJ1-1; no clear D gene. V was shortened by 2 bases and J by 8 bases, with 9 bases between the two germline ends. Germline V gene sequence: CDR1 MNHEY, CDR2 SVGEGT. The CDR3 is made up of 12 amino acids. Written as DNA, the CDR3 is TGTGCCAGCAGTTACCCAGGAAGGGAAGCTTTCTTT. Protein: CASSYPGREAFF.

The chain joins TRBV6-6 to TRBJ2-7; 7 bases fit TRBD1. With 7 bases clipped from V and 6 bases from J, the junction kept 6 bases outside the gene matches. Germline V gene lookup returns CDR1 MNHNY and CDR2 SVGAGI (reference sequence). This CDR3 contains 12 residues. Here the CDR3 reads CASNKGASEQYF. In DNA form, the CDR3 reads TGTGCCAGCAACAAGGGGGCCTCCGAGCAGTACTTC.

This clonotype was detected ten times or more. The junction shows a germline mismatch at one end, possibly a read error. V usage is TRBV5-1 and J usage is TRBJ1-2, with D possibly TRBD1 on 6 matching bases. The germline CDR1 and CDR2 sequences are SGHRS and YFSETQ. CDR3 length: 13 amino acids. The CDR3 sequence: CASSLGGPDGYTF. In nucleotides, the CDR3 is TGCGCTAGCAGCTTAGGGGGGCCGGATGGCTACACCTTC.

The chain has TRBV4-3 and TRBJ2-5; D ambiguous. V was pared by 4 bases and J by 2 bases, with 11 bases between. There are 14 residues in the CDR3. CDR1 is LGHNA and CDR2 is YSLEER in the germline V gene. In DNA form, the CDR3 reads TGCGCCAGCAGCCCTTTCGACCGTCAAGAGACCCAGTACTTC. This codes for CASSPFDRQETQYF.

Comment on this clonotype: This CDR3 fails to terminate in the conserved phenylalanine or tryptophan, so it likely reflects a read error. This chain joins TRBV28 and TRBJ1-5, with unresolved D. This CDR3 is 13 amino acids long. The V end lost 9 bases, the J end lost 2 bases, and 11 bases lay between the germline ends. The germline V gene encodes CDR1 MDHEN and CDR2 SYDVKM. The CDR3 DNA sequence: TGTGCCAGTAATGACGGTGGCAATCAGCCCCAGCATTCT. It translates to CASNDGGNQPQHS.

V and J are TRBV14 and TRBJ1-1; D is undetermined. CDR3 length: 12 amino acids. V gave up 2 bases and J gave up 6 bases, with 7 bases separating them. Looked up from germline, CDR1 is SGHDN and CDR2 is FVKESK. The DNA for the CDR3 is TGTGCCAGCAGCCAAATCCCCCCTGAAGCTTTCTTT. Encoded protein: CASSQIPPEAFF.

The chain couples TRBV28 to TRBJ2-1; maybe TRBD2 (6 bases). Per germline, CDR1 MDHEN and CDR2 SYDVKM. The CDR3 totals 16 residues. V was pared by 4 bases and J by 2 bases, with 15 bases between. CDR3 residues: CASSSIRSGTYNEQFF. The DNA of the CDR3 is TGTGCCAGCAGTTCCATCCGTAGCGGAACCTACAATGAGCAGTTCTTC. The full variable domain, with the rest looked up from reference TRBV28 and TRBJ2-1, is DVKVTQSSRYLVKRTGEKVFLECVQDMDHENMFWYRQDPGLGLRLIYFSYDVKMKEKGDIPEGYSVSREKKERFSLILESASTNQTSMYLCASSSIRSGTYNEQFFGPGTRLTVL.